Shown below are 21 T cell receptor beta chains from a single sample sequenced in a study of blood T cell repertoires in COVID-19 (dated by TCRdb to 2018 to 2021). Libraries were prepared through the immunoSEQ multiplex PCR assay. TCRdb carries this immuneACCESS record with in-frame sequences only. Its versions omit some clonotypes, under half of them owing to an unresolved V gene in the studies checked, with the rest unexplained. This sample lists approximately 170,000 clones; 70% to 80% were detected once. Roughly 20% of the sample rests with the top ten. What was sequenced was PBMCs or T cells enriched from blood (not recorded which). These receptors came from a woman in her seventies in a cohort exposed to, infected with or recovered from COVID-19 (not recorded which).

CDR3: CASSLSGAPDLNTEAFF. Written as DNA, the CDR3 is TGTGCCAGCAGTCTATCAGGGGCACCCGACCTTAACACTGAAGCTTTCTTT. V gene TRBV6-6 combines with J gene TRBJ1-1; the D gene is possibly TRBD1 (6 bases). Germline V gene lookup returns CDR1 MNHNY and CDR2 SVGAGI (reference sequence). V gave up 5 bases and J gave up 2 bases, with 21 bases separating them. The CDR3 covers 17 residues.

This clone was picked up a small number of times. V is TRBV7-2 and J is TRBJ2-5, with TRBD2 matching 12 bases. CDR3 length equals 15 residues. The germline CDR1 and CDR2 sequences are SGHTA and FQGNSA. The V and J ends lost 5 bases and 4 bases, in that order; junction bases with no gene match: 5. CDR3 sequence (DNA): TGTGCCAGCAGCCGGACTAGCGGGACGGGAGAGACCCAGTACTTC. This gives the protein CASSRTSGTGETQYF.

The CDR3 DNA reads TGTGCCAGCAGTGGGACACGCCCGGAGACCCAGTACTTC. Its protein product is CASSGTRPETQYF. This sequence joins TRBV12-3 or TRBV12-4 and TRBJ2-5, with a tentative D call TRBD1 (6 bases). V lost 5 bases to trimming and J lost 5 bases, with 12 bases between them. This CDR3 has 13 amino acids.

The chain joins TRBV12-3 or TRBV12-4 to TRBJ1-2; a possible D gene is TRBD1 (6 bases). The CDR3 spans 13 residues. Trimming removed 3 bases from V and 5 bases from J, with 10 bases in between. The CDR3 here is CASSFEGGYGYTF. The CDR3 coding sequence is TGTGCCAGCAGTTTCGAGGGGGGGTATGGCTACACCTTC.

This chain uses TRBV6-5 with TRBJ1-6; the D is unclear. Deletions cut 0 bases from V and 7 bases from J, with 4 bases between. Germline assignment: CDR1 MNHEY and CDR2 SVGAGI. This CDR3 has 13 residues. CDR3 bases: TGTGCCAGCAGTTACTCGGAGAATTCACCCCTCCACTTT. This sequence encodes CASSYSENSPLHF.

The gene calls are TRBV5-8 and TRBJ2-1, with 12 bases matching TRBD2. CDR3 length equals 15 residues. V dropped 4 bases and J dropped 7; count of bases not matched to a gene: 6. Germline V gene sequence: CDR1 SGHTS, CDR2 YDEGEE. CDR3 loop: CASSNGLAGRNEQFF. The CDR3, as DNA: TGTGCCAGCAGCAACGGACTAGCGGGGAGGAATGAGCAGTTCTTC.

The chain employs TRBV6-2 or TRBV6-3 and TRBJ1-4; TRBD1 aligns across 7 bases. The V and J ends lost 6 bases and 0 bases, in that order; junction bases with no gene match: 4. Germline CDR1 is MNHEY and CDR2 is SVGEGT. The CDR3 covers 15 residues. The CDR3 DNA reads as TGTGCCAGCAGCGACAGGGACGCAACTAATGAAAAACTGTTTTTT. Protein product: CASSDRDATNEKLFF.

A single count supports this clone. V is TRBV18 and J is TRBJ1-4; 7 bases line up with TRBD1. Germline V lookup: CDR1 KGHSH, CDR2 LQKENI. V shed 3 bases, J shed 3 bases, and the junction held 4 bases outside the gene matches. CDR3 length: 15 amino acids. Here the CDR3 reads CASSPLGGPNEKLFF. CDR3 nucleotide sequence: TGTGCCAGCTCACCCTTAGGGGGCCCTAATGAAAAACTGTTTTTT.

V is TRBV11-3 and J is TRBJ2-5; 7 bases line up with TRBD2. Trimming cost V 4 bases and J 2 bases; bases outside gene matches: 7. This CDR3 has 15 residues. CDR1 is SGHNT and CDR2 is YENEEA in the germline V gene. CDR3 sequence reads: CASSSASGRQETQYF. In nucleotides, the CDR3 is TGTGCCAGCAGCTCGGCTAGCGGAAGACAAGAGACCCAGTACTTC.

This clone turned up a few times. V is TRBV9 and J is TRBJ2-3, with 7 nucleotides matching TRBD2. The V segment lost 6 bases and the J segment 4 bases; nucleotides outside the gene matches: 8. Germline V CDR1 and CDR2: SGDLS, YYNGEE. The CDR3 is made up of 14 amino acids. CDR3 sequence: CASTPGRVSDTQYF. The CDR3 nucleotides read TGTGCCAGCACCCCTGGGAGGGTGTCAGATACGCAGTATTTT.

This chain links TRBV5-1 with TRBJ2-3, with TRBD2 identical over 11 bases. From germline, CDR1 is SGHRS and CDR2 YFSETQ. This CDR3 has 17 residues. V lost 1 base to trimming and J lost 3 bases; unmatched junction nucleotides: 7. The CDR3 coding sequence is TGCGCCAGCAGCTTGAATCTAGCGGGAGGAAGGACAGATACGCAGTATTTT. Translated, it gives CASSLNLAGGRTDTQYF. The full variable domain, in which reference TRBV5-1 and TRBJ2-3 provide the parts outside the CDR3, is KAGVTQTPRYLIKTRGQQVTLSCSPISGHRSVSWYQQTPGQGLQFLFEYFSETQRNKGNFPGRFSGRQFSNSRSEMNVSTLELGDSALYLCASSLNLAGGRTDTQYFGPGTRLTVL.

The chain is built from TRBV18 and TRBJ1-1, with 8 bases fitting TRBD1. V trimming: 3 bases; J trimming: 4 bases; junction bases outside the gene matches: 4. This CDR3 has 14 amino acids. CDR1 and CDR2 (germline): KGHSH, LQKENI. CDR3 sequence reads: CASSPDREGTEAFF. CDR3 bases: TGTGCCAGCTCACCGGACAGGGAGGGCACTGAAGCTTTCTTT.

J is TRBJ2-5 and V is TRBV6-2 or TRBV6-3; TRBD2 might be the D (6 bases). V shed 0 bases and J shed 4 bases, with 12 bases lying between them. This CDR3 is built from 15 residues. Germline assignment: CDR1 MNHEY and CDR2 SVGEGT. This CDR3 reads CASSYSIAAGETQYF. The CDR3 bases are TGTGCCAGCAGTTACTCGATAGCGGCGGGAGAGACCCAGTACTTC.

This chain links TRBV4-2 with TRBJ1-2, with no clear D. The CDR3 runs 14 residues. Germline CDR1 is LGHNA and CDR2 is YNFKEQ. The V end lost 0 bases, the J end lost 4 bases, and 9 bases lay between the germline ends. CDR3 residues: CASSQEDSAYGYTF. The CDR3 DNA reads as TGTGCCAGCAGCCAAGAGGACTCCGCCTATGGCTACACCTTC.

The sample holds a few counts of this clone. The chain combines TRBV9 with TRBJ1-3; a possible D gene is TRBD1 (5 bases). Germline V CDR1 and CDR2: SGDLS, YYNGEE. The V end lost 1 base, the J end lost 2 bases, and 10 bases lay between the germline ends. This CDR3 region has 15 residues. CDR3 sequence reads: CASSVLGAAGNTIYF. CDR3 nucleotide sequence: TGTGCCAGCAGCGTACTAGGGGCTGCTGGAAACACCATATATTTT.

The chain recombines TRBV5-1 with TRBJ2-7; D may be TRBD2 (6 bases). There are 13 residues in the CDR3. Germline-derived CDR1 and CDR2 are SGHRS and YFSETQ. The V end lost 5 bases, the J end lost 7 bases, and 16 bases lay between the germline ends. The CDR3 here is CASSYGLLLEQYF. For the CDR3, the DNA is TGCGCCAGCAGTTACGGACTACTCCTGGAGCAGTACTTC.

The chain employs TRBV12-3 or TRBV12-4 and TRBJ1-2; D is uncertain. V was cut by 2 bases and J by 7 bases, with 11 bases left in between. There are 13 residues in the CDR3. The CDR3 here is CASSLSGIGGYTF. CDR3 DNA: TGTGCCAGCAGTTTATCCGGGATAGGTGGCTACACCTTC.

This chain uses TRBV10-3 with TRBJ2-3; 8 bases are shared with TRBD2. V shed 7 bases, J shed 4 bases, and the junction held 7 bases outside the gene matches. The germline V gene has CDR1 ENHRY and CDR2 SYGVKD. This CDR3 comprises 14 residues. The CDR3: CAITPGLDADTQYF. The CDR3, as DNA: TGTGCCATCACCCCGGGACTAGACGCAGATACGCAGTATTTT.

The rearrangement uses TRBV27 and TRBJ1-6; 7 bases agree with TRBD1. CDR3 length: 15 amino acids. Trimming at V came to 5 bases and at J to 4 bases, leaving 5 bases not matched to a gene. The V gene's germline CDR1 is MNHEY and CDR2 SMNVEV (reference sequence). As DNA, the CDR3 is TGTGCCAGCAGTCACCGGGACAGATATAATTCACCCCTCCACTTT. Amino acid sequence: CASSHRDRYNSPLHF.

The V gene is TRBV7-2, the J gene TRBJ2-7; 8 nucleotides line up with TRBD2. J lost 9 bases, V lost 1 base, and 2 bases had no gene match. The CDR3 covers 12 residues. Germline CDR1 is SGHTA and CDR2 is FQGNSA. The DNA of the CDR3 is TGTGCCAGCAGCTTAGGGACTAGCCCGCAGTACTTC. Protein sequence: CASSLGTSPQYF.

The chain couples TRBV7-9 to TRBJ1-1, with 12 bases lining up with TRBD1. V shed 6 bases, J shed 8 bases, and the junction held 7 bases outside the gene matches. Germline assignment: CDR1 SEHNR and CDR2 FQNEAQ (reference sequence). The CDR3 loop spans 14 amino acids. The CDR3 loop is CASRTAGTGGEAFF. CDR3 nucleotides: TGTGCCAGCAGAACAGCCGGGACAGGGGGCGAAGCTTTCTTT.